This TCR beta chain was identified during a study of blood T cell repertoires in COVID-19. This clone appeared once. As processed by the authors: It was from reference gene primer amplification that nucleated cell counts were estimated. TCRdb keeps only in-frame clones here, not all; method: immunoSEQ multiplex PCR. That table gives V, J and clone size, and the DNA gave D and trimming. The repertoire has about 52,000 clones, approximately 85% of them found once; the top ten carry over 20%. The ends were cut back, 3 bases at V and 7 bases at J, with 13 bases in the middle. This CDR3 is built from 15 residues. Germline CDR1 and CDR2: MDHEN and SYDVKM.

The sequencing sample was made of peripheral blood. The J gene is TRBJ1-6, the V gene TRBV28; D remains unclear. The receptor's source is a woman of 80 years or more with COVID-19, enrolled during active disease. The CDR3 bases are TGTGCCAGCAGTTTTACGGGGAATAGGAATTCACCCCTCCACTTT. Protein: CASSFTGNRNSPLHF.